This T cell receptor beta chain was identified in a study of T cells in Graves' hyperthyroidism and ophthalmopathy. Uncontrolled infection, other autoimmune disease, pregnancy and lactation each barred patients from inclusion. This CDR3 contains 13 residues. Trimming took off 9 bases at V and 4 bases at J, with 12 bases between the two ends. Germline V gene sequence: CDR1 MDHEN, CDR2 SYDVKM. Researchers took RNA transcripts and amplified the TCR beta CDR3 regions from them. The HTBI primer set was used in a first-round RT-PCR of the TCR CDR3. Each CDR3 protein gets one entry after TCRdb re-called the multiplex PCR reads with MiXCR. The sample lists hundreds of thousands of distinct CDR3 sequences, less than 25% occurring once. General study points: Ophthalmopathy cases were set apart from stable hyperthyroidism by a 13 V-J model.

In this sample, this clonotype turned up a few times. Its specificity is unknown. The sequenced material came from blood. The genes are TRBV28 and TRBJ2-2, with D hard to call. The receptor's source is a man aged 30 to 39 with Graves' ophthalmopathy. The CDR3 sequence: CASLRVGTGELFF. In nucleotides, the CDR3 is TGTGCCAGTTTAAGGGTCGGCACCGGGGAGCTGTTTTTT.